A selection of T cell receptor beta chains follows, all from one sample in a study of blood T cells in healthy people across ages. TCRdb fed the 5' RACE reads into MiXCR, producing one record per CDR3 protein. This sample has 700,000 or so distinct CDR3 sequences, with 40% to 45% found just once. The material sequenced was blood. The origin of the receptors is a man aged 80 or over in good health. CDR3s include the opening cysteine and the closing phenylalanine or tryptophan. D genes are given only for firm matches. Clone size is not always given. Where it is, it says once, few, many or a class for expanded clones.

d_gene	v_gene	abundance	j_gene	CDR3aa	CDR3nt
.	TRBV7-2	.	TRBJ2-3	CASSLPRGEADTQYF	TGTGCCAGCAGCTTGCCACGGGGTGAAGCAGATACGCAGTATTTT
TRBD2	TRBV28	.	TRBJ2-7	CASTGLADYEQYF	TGTGCCAGCACCGGACTAGCGGATTACGAGCAGTACTTC
.	TRBV7-2	few	TRBJ1-3	CASSRRVYGNTIYF	TGTGCCAGCAGCCGAAGGGTTTATGGAAACACCATATATTTT
.	TRBV15	once	TRBJ2-7	CATSRSRGPTGVGLTNEQYF	TGTGCCACCAGCAGGTCCCGGGGCCCGACGGGGGTGGGTTTAACTAACGAGCAGTACTTC
TRBD1	TRBV20-1	.	TRBJ2-7	CSATAQGVFYEQYF	TGCAGTGCTACCGCCCAGGGGGTGTTCTACGAGCAGTACTTC
TRBD1	TRBV4-2	few	TRBJ1-2	CASSQASTGADGYTF	TGTGCCAGCAGCCAAGCCTCGACAGGGGCAGATGGCTACACCTTC
.	TRBV6-5	many	TRBJ2-3	CASSSAGATDTQYF	TGTGCCAGCAGTTCCGCCGGGGCTACAGATACGCAGTATTTT
.	TRBV3-1	.	TRBJ1-2	CASSQDGIGRGYTF	TGTGCCAGCAGCCAAGATGGGATAGGGCGCGGCTACACCTTC
TRBD1	TRBV4-3	few	TRBJ1-2	CASSQDVTGGIGYTF	TGCGCCAGCAGCCAGGATGTAACAGGGGGGATTGGCTACACCTTC
.	TRBV28	.	TRBJ1-2	CASSLPGTGPGGYTF	TGTGCCAGCAGTTTACCGGGAACGGGCCCCGGGGGCTACACCTTC
.	TRBV10-3	.	TRBJ2-1	CAISGQNEQFF	TGTGCCATCAGTGGCCAAAATGAGCAGTTCTTC
TRBD2	TRBV6-2/TRBV6-3	.	TRBJ2-3	CASSKPAGVSNTQYF	TGTGCCAGCAGCAAACCAGCGGGGGTTTCAAATACGCAGTATTTT
TRBD1	TRBV5-1	.	TRBJ1-4	CASSPGTGGEKLFF	TGCGCCAGCAGCCCCGGGACAGGAGGCGAAAAACTGTTTTTT
.	TRBV7-2	few	TRBJ1-6	CASSPGSMNSSPLHF	TGTGCCAGCAGCCCGGGATCCATGAATAGTTCACCCCTCCACTTT
.	TRBV9	many	TRBJ2-3	CASSPQWGNSYLQYF	TGTGCCAGCAGCCCACAATGGGGAAATTCTTACTTGCAGTATTTT
.	TRBV29-1	.	TRBJ2-3	CSVVREPTDTQYF	TGCAGCGTGGTGAGGGAGCCTACAGATACGCAGTATTTT
.	TRBV5-1	.	TRBJ1-6	CAGSLDERRGSRNSPLHF	TGCGCCGGCAGCTTGGATGAGAGAAGGGGATCGAGAAATTCACCCCTCCACTTT
.	TRBV6-2/TRBV6-3	few	TRBJ1-5	CASSYFSGYQPQHF	TGTGCCAGCAGTTACTTTTCGGGTTATCAGCCCCAGCATTTT
TRBD1	TRBV6-2/TRBV6-3	many	TRBJ2-7	CASSKRPFGQEYSYEQYF	TGTGCCAGCAGTAAACGCCCCTTCGGACAGGAGTACTCCTACGAGCAGTACTTC
.	TRBV9	.	TRBJ2-1	CASSVATNEQFF	TGTGCCAGCAGCGTAGCTACAAATGAGCAGTTCTTC
.	TRBV9	.	TRBJ2-3	CASSPRVEGPGTDTQYF	TGTGCCAGCAGCCCGAGGGTCGAGGGTCCGGGTACAGATACGCAGTATTTT
.	TRBV2	.	TRBJ2-7	CASTQDSYEQYF	TGTGCCAGCACACAGGACTCCTACGAGCAGTACTTC
.	TRBV12-3/TRBV12-4	.	TRBJ1-2	CASSLEARGAYTF	TGTGCCAGCAGTTTAGAGGCTCGGGGGGCCTACACCTTC